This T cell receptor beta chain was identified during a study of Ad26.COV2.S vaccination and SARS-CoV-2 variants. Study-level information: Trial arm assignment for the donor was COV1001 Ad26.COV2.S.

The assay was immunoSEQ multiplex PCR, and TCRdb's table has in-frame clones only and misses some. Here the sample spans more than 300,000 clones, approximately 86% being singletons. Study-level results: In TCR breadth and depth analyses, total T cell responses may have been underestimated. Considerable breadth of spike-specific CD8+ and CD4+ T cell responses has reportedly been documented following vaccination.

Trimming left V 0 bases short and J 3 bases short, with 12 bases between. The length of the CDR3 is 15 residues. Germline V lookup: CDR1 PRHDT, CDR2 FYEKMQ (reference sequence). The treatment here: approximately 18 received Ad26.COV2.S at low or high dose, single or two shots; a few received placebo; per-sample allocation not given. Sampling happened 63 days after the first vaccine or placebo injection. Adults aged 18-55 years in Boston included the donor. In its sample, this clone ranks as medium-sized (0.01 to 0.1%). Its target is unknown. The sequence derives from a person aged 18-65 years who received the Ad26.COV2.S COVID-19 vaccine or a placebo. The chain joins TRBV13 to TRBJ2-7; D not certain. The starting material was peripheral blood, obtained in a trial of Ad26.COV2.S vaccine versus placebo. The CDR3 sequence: CASSLGQGLIYEQYF. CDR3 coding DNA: TGTGCCAGCAGCTTAGGCCAAGGGTTAATCTACGAGCAGTACTTC.